This passage covers 2 T cell receptor beta chains from one sample sequenced in a study of vaccination and CD4 T cells after COVID-19. As to treatment: approximately 9-day PBMC culture with coronavirus spike peptide pools or control peptides (ViraFEST assay). CD4+ T cells of the unexposed donor were collected before the COVID-19 pandemic (2011-2018). An Oncomine TCR Beta short-read assay was used to sequence the DNA from cultured CD4+ T cells. The template was genomic DNA from cultured CD4+ T cells. TCRdb reanalysed the PCR reads using MiXCR and keeps one entry per CDR3 protein. The sample lists 8,500 to 13,000 distinct CDR3 sequences, 25% to 35% seen once, with 10% to 15% in the top ten. Antigens for these TCRs are unknown. The sample consisted of CD4+ T cells from blood, cultured in vitro. Receptors were obtained from a human donor in good health.

This sequence joins TRBV7-2 and TRBJ2-7, with TRBD2 matching 10 bases. Per germline, CDR1 SGHTA and CDR2 FQGNSA. The CDR3 spans 15 residues. J was trimmed by 2 bases and V by 6 bases; bases with no gene match: 7. The CDR3: CASRPSGSLTYEQYF. CDR3 coding DNA: TGTGCCAGCAGACCTAGCGGGAGTTTGACCTACGAGCAGTACTTC.

The chain recombines TRBV20-1 with TRBJ2-7; 7 bases are shared with TRBD2. From germline, CDR1 is DFQATT and CDR2 SNEGSKA (reference sequence). V was pared by 3 bases and J by 9 bases, with 11 bases of the junction left unmatched. The CDR3 is made up of 13 amino acids. The CDR3 region is CSASDPGLVGQYF. The CDR3 DNA follows: TGCAGTGCTAGCGACCCCGGACTAGTAGGGCAGTACTTC.